This TCR beta chain is drawn from a study of blood T cell repertoires in COVID-19. The overall study: The United States, Italy and Spain provided the acute and convalescent COVID-19 samples. The cDNA or gDNA used as material had been derived from T cells, B-cell-depleted T cells, or PBMCs.

Methods used by the authors: Nucleated cell number was recorded as an estimate derived from reference gene primer amplification. Libraries were prepared by immunoSEQ multiplex PCR; TCRdb keeps only in-frame clonotypes and omits some of them. V and J calls and clone size follow that table, whereas D and trimming were derived from the DNA. The sample shows around 300,000 clones, about 85% of them seen only once. The germline gives CDR1 SNHLY, CDR2 FYNNEI. The V segment lost 6 bases and the J segment 3 bases; nucleotides outside the gene matches: 4. CDR3 length: 16 residues. The sequence was obtained from a man between 18 and 35 years old with active or convalescent COVID-19. This chain joins TRBV2 and TRBJ2-1; TRBD2 matches at 14 bases. Sample: peripheral blood. In DNA form, the CDR3 reads TGTGCCAGCAGCGGGACTAGCGGGGGCCGCTACAATGAGCAGTTCTTC. Translation: CASSGTSGGRYNEQFF.